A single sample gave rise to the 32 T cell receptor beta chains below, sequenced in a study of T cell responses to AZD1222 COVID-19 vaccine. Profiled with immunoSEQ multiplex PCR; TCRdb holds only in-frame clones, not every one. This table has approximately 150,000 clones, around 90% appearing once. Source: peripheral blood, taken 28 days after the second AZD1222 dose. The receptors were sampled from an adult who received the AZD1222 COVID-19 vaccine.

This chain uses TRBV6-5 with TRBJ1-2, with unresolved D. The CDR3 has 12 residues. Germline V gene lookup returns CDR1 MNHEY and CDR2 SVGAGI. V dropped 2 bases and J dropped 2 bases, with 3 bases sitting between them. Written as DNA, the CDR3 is TGTGCCAGCAGTTACGGGAACTATGGCTACACCTTC. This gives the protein CASSYGNYGYTF.

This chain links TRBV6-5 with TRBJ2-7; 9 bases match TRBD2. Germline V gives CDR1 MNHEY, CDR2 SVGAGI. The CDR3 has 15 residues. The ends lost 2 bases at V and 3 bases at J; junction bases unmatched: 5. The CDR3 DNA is TGTGCCAGCAGTTACGAGGCGGGAGGGGGCTACGAGCAGTACTTC. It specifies CASSYEAGGGYEQYF.

The CDR3 reads CASSLGQGPYEQYF. In DNA form, the CDR3 reads TGTGCCAGCAGTTTAGGACAGGGCCCCTACGAGCAGTACTTC. This chain uses TRBV27 with TRBJ2-7; 8 positions match TRBD1. V shed 2 bases and J 2 bases; nucleotides not matched to a gene: 2. Germline CDR1 MNHEY, CDR2 SMNVEV (reference sequence). The CDR3 sequence is 14 residues long.

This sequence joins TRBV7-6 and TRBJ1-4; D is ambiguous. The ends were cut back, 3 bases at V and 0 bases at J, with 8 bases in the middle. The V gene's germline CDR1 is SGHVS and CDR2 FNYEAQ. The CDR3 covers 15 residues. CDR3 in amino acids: CASSFRSATNEKLFF. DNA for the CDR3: TGTGCCAGCAGCTTCAGGAGTGCAACTAATGAAAAACTGTTTTTT.

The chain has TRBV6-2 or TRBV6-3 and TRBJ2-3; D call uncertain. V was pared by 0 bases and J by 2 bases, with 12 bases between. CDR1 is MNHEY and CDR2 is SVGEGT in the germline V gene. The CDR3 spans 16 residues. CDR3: CASSYSSQSPTDTQYF. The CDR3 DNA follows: TGTGCCAGCAGTTACTCTTCGCAGAGCCCCACAGATACGCAGTATTTT.

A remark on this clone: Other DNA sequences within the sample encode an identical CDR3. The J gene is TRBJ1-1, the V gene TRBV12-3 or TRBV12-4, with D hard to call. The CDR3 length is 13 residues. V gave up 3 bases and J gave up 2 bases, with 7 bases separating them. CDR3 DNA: TGTGCCAGCAGTTTGGGTCCAAACACTGAAGCTTTCTTT. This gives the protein CASSLGPNTEAFF.

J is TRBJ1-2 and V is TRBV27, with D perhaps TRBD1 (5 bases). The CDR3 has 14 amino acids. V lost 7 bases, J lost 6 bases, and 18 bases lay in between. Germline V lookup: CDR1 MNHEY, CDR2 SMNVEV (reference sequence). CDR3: CASIGVGRNHGYTF. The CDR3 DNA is TGTGCCAGCATAGGGGTGGGCAGGAACCATGGCTACACCTTC.

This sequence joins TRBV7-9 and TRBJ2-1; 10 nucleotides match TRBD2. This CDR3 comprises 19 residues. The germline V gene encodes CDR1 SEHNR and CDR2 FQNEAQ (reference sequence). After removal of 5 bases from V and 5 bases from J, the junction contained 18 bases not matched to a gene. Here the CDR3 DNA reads TGTGCCAGCAGCCCCCATTTCGGACTAGCGGCACAAAAAGACAATGAGCAGTTCTTC. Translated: CASSPHFGLAAQKDNEQFF.

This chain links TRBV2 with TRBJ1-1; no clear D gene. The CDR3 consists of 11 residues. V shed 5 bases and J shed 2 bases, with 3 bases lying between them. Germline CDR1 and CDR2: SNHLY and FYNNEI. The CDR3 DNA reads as TGTGCCAGCAGTTTAAACACTGAAGCTTTCTTT. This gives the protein CASSLNTEAFF. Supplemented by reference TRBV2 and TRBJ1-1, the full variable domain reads EPEVTQTPSHQVTQMGQEVILRCVPISNHLYFYWYRQILGQKVEFLVSFYNNEISEKSEIFDDQFSVERPDGSNFTLKIRSTKLEDSAMYFCASSLNTEAFFGQGTRLTVV.

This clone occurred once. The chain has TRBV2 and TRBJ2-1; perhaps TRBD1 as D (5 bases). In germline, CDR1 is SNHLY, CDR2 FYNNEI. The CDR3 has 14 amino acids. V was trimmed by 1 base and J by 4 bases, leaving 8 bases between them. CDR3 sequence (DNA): TGTGCCAGCAGTGAAGAAGGGGCTTACAATGAGCAGTTCTTC. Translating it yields CASSEEGAYNEQFF.

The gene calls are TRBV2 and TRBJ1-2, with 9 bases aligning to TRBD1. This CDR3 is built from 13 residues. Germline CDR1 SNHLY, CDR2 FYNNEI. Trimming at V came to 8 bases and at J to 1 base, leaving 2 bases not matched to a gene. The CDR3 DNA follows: TGTGCCAGCGCGGACAGGGGTAACTATGGCTACACCTTC. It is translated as CASADRGNYGYTF.

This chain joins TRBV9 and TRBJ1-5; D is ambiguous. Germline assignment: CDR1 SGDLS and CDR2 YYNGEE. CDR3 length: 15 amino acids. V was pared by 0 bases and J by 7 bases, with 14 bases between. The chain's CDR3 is CASSVGSGNAQPQHF. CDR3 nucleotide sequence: TGTGCCAGCAGCGTAGGTTCGGGGAACGCCCAGCCCCAGCATTTT.

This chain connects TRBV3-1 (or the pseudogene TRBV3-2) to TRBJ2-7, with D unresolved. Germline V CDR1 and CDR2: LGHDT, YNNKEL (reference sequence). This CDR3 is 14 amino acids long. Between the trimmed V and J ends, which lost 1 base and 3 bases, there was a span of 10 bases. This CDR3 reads CASSQARKNYEQYF. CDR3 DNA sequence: TGTGCCAGCAGCCAAGCCAGAAAGAACTACGAGCAGTACTTC.

This CDR3 is CASSSLTSGRAYNEQFF. The CDR3, as DNA: TGTGCCAGCAGTAGCCTGACTAGCGGGAGGGCATACAATGAGCAGTTCTTC. The genes are TRBV27 and TRBJ2-1; 14 nucleotides agree with TRBD2. V lost 5 bases to trimming and J lost 4 bases; unmatched junction nucleotides: 7. Germline CDR1 reads MNHEY; CDR2 reads SMNVEV (reference sequence). CDR3 length: 17 amino acids.

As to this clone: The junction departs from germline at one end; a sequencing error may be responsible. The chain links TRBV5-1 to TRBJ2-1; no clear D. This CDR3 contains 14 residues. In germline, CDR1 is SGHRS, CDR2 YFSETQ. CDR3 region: CASTLAPVSNEQFF. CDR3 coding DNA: TGCGCCAGCACCTTGGCCCCTGTCTCCAATGAGCAGTTCTTC.

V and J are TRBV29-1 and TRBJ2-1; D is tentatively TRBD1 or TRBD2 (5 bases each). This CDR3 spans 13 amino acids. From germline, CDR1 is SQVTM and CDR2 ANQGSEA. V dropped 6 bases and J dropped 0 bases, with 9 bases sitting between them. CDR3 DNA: TGCAGCGTGGGGACGGTCTCCTACAATGAGCAGTTCTTC. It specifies CSVGTVSYNEQFF.

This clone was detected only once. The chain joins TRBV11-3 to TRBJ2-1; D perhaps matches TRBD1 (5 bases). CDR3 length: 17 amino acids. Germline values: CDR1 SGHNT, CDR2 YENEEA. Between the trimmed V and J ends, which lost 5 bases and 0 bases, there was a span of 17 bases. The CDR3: CASSDPVGQSSYNEQFF. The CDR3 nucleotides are TGTGCCAGCAGCGACCCGGTCGGACAATCCTCCTACAATGAGCAGTTCTTC.

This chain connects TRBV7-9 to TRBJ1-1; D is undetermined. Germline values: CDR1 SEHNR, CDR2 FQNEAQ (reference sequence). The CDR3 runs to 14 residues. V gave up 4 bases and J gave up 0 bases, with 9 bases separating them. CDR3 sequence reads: CASSSRTVNTEAFF. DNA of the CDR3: TGTGCCAGCAGCTCCCGGACTGTGAACACTGAAGCTTTCTTT.

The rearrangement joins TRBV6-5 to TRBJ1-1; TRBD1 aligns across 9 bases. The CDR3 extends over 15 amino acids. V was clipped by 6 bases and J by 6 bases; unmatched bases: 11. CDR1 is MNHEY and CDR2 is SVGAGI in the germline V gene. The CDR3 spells CASRDHRGRGAEAFF. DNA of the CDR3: TGTGCCAGCAGAGACCACAGGGGGCGCGGCGCTGAAGCTTTCTTT.

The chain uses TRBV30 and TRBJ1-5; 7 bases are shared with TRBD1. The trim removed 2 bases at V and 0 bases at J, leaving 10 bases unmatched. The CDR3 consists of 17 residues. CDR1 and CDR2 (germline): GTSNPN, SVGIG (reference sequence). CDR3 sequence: CAWSSGTAFYSNQPQHF. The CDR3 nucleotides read TGTGCCTGGAGTTCCGGGACAGCTTTTTATAGCAATCAGCCCCAGCATTTT.

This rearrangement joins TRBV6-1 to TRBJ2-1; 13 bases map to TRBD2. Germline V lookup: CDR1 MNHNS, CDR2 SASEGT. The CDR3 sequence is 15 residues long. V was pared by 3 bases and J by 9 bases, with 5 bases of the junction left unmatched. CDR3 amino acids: CASSDGLAGVFEQFF. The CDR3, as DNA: TGTGCCAGCAGTGACGGACTAGCGGGAGTTTTTGAGCAGTTCTTC.

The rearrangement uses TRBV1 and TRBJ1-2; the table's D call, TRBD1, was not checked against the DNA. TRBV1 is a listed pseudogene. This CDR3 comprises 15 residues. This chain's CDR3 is CTSSQEGQGKVGYTF. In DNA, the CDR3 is TGCACCAGCAGCCAAGAAGGACAGGGGAAGGTTGGCTACACCTTC.

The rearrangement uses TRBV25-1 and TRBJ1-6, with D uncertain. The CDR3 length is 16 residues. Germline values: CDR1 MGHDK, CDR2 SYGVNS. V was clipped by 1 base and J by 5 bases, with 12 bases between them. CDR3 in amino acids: CASSEFGRWNNSPLHF. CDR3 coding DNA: TGTGCCAGCAGTGAATTTGGACGGTGGAATAATTCACCCCTCCACTTT.

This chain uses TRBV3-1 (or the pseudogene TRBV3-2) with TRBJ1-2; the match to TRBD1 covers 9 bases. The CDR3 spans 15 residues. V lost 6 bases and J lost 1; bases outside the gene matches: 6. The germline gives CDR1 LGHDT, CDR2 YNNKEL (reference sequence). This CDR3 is CASRLQGAGNYGYTF. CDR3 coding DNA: TGTGCCAGCAGGCTACAGGGGGCCGGTAACTATGGCTACACCTTC.

The CDR3 spells CAWKDRAEEKLFF. For the CDR3, the DNA is TGTGCCTGGAAGGACAGGGCGGAAGAAAAACTGTTTTTT. V usage is TRBV30 and J usage is TRBJ1-4; 8 positions match TRBD1. Losses at the gene ends were 4 bases for V and 8 bases for J; bases not matched to a gene: 6. The CDR3 is made up of 13 amino acids. Germline CDR1 reads GTSNPN; CDR2 reads SVGIG (reference sequence). Full variable domain (outside the CDR3, taken from reference TRBV30 and TRBJ1-4): SQTIHQWPATLVQPVGSPLSLECTVEGTSNPNLYWYRQAAGRGLQLLFYSVGIGQISSEVPQNLSASRPQDRQFILSSKKLLLSDSGFYLCAWKDRAEEKLFFGSGTQLSVL.

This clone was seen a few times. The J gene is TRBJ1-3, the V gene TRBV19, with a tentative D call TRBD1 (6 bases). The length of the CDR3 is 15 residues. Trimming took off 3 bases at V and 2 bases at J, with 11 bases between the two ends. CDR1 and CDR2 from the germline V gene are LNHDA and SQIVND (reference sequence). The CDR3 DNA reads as TGTGCCAGTAGTATGGGGGGGCAAGCTGGAAACACCATATATTTT. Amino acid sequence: CASSMGGQAGNTIYF.

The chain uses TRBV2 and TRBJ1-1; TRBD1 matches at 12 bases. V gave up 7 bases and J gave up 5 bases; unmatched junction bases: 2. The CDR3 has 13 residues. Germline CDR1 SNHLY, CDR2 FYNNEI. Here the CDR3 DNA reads TGTGCCAGCAAGGGACAGGGGGCGACTGAAGCTTTCTTT. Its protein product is CASKGQGATEAFF.

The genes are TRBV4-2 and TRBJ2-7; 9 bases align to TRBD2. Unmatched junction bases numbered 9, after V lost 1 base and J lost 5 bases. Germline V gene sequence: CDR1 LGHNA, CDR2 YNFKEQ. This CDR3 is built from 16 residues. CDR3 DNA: TGTGCCAGCAGCCAAGCCTTCAGCGGGAGGTTCAACGAGCAGTACTTC. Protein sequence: CASSQAFSGRFNEQYF.

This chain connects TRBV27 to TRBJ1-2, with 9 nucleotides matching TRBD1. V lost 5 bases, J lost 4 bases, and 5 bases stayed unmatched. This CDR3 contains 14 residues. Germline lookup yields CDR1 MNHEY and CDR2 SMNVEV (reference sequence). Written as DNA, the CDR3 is TGTGCCAGCAGTGTGACAGGGGGGCCCTATGGCTACACCTTC. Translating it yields CASSVTGGPYGYTF.

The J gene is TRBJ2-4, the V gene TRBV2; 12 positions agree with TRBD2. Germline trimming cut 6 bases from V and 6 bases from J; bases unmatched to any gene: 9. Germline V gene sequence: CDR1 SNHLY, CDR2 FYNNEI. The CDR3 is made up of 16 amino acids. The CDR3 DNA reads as TGTGCCAGCAGGTGGGACGCTAGCGGGAGGGGAAACATTCAGTACTTC. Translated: CASRWDASGRGNIQYF.

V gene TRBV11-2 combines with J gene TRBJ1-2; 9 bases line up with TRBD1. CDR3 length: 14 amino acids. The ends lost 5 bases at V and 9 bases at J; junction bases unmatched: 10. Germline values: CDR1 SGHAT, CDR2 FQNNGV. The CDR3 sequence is CASSQPGTGTSYTF. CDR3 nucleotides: TGTGCCAGCAGCCAACCCGGGACAGGGACGAGCTACACCTTC.

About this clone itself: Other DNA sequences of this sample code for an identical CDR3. CDR3 region: CASSLASMNTEAFF. CDR3 nucleotides: TGCGCCAGCAGCTTGGCCAGCATGAACACTGAAGCTTTCTTT. The chain uses TRBV5-1 and TRBJ1-1, with no clear D. V lost 0 bases and J 0 bases, leaving 6 bases between the germline ends. The CDR3 loop spans 14 amino acids. Germline CDR1 SGHRS, CDR2 YFSETQ. Complete variable domain (other parts from reference TRBV5-1 and TRBJ1-1): KAGVTQTPRYLIKTRGQQVTLSCSPISGHRSVSWYQQTPGQGLQFLFEYFSETQRNKGNFPGRFSGRQFSNSRSEMNVSTLELGDSALYLCASSLASMNTEAFFGQGTRLTVV.